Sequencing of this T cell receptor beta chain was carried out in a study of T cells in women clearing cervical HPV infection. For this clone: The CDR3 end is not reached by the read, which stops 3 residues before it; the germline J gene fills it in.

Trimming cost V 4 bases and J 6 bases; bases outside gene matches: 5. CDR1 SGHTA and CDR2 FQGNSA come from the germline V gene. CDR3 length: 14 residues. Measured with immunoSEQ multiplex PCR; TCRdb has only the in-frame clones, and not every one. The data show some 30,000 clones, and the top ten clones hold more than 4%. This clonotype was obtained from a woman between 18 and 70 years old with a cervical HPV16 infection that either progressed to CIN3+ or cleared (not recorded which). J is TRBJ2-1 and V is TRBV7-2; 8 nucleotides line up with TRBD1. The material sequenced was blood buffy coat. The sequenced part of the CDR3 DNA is TGTGCCAGCAGCTCCAGGACAGGGACCAATGAG. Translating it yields CASSSRTGTNE. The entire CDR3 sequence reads CASSSRTGTNEQFF.